The T cell receptor beta chain under discussion was sequenced for a study of T cell repertoires in breast cancer (dated by TCRdb to 2016 to 2018). For the wider study: Tumors, lymph nodes and peripheral blood lymphocytes from breast cancer patients, as well as peripheral blood from healthy control donors, were profiled. The majority of the roughly 20 patient tumors analyzed for shared TCRs were ER+/PR+. The controls were nine healthy donors whose age range was similar to that of the patients. On average, sequencing produced roughly 540,000 sequences per sample, which came to roughly 10 reads per input cell. Because breast cancer has a low mutational burden and common mutations are rare, the study reasoned that TCRs shared between breast cancer patients would target shared antigens. Tumors and tumor-involved lymph nodes were minced and digested with Liberase and DNase, then filtered through 70-um and 40-um filters. Blood samples were separated by Ficoll, whereas tumor-free lymph nodes were processed without any enzymatic digestion.

Study-wide findings and limitations: Tumor-involved sentinel lymph nodes shared about fourfold more TCRs with matched tumor repertoires than tumor-free nodes (roughly 8% versus 2%). Eighteen TCR pairs were shared across seven or more patient tumors and were rarely found in control blood, which suggested possible tumor specificity. Genuine antitumor clones may have been missed because singleton TCRs were discarded and only part of each tumor was sampled. Shared TCRs were encoded by various nucleotide sequences, which suggests selection and expansion based on antigen. Emulsion RT-PCR was considered qualitative rather than quantitative, because transcript abundance and primer differences skewed the recovery of clones.

Preparation of the library involved emulsion pairing. Unpaired genes were suppressed by a second nested PCR containing blocking oligos, after which a third nested PCR added Illumina adaptors and barcodes. Each emulsion RT-PCR master mix held about 4,500-270,000 T cells and included C-region, Stepout and V-region primers. Emulsions were generated with the Micellula Emulsion and Purification Kit, and RT-PCR used Qiagen OneStep RT-PCR reagents. Pooled libraries were sequenced on an Illumina MiSeq with paired-end 2 x 250 reads. The study's processing was this. In Galaxy, read pairs were joined and then clipped at the engineered overlap into separate alpha and beta files, and any unclipped reads were discarded. Alpha-beta pairs were assigned using CompleteTCR, a MiTCR-based pipeline in which chains sharing read cluster identifiers are linked by an R script. TCR sequences that were observed only once, representing about 1-3.3%, were removed as potential sequencing errors. Starting from the raw public reads, TCRdb applied fastp trimming at Q25, assembled clones with MiXCR and retained in-frame beta chains. Every CDR3 protein is listed once, alongside the most common genes and DNA of its rows. These V and J calls derive from TCRdb rather than the authors' analysis. The table for this sample lists roughly 39,000 distinct CDR3 sequences; 45% of them were counted only once. Of the sample, around 59% is held by the ten largest clones.

To analyze paired alpha-beta TCRs of CD8+ T cells, the researchers used an expanded emulsion RT-PCR method with primers covering all TCR V genes. CD8+ T cells were isolated with a CD8 positive selection kit and were then incubated overnight in around 9.2 IU/mL IL-2 prior to emulsion RT-PCR. As for this clonotype: No cognate antigen has been identified for it. No quality values exist for individual bases; no much larger clone is one base distant.

Source material: CD8+ T cells. This TCR derives from a pool of human donors with breast cancer or a healthy control (not recorded which).

At the DNA level, the sequence is TGCAGTGCTCGACCGGGGAGGCGGAGTGAGACCCAGTACTTC. Its protein product is CSARPGRRSETQYF. This receptor chain uses TRBV20-1 and TRBJ2-5; TRBD2 might be the D gene, on 6 matching bases. The junction shows trimming of 5 bases on V and 5 bases on J, plus 18 bases between the germline ends. The CDR3 goes from the cysteine to the phenylalanine over 14 residues. The CDR3 DNA has 42 bases and is translated from base 1. CDR1 and CDR2, per the germline V gene (reference sequence), are DFQATT and SNEGSKA.